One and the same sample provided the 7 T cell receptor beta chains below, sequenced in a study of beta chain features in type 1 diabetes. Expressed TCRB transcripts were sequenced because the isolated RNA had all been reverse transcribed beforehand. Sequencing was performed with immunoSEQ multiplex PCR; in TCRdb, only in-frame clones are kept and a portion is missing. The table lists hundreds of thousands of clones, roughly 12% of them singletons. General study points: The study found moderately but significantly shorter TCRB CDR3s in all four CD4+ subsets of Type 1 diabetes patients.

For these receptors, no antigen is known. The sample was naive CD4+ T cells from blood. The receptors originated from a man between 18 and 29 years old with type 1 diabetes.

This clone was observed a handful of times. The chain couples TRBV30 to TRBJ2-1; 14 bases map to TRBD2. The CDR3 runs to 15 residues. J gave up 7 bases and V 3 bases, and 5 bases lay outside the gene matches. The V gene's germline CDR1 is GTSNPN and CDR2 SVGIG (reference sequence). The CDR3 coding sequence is TGTGCCTGGAGAACCGGGACTAGCGGGGGTAATGAGCAGTTCTTC. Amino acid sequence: CAWRTGTSGGNEQFF. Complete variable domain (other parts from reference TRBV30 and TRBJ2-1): SQTIHQWPATLVQPVGSPLSLECTVEGTSNPNLYWYRQAAGRGLQLLFYSVGIGQISSEVPQNLSASRPQDRQFILSSKKLLLSDSGFYLCAWRTGTSGGNEQFFGPGTRLTVL.

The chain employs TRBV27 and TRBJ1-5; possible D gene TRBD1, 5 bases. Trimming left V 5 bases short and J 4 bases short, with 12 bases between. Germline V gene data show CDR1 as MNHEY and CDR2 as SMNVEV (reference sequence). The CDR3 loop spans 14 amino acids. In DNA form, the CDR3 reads TGTGCCAGCAGTGTCCAGGGAAGGAATCAGCCCCAGCATTTT. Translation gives CASSVQGRNQPQHF.

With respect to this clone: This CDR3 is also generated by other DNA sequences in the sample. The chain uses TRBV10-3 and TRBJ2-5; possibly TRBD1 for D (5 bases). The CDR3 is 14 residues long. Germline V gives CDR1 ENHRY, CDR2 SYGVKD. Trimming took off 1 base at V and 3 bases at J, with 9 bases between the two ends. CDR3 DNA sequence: TGTGCCATCAGTGAGTTCCAGGGCGAAGAGACCCAGTACTTC. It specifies CAISEFQGEETQYF.

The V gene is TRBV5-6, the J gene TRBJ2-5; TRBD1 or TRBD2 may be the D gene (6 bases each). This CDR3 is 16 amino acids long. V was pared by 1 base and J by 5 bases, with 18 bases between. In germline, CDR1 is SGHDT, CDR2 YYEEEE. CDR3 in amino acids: CASSLMSGALRETQYF. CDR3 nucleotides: TGTGCCAGCAGCTTGATGTCGGGGGCCCTCCGGGAGACCCAGTACTTC. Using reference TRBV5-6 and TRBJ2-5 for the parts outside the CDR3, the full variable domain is DAGVTQSPTHLIKTRGQQVTLRCSPKSGHDTVSWYQQALGQGPQFIFQYYEEEERQRGNFPDRFSGHQFPNYSSELNVNALLLGDSALYLCASSLMSGALRETQYFGPGTRLLVL.

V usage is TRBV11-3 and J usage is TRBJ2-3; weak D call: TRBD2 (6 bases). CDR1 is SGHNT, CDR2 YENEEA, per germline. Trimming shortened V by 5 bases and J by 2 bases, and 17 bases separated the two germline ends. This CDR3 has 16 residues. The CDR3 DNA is TGTGCCAGCAGCCCCAGGGACTTGATTTACACAGATACGCAGTATTTT. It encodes CASSPRDLIYTDTQYF.

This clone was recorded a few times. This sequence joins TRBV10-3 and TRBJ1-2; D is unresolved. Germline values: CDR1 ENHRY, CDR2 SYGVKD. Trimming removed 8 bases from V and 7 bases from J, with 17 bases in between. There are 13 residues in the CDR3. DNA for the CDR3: TGTGCCATCGGGGATTACCAACTTTCTGGCTACACCTTC. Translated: CAIGDYQLSGYTF.

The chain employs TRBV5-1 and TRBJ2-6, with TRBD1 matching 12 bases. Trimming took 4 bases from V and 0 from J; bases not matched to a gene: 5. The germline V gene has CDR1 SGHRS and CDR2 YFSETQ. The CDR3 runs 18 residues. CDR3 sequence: CASSPGQGALSGANVLTF. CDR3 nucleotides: TGCGCCAGCAGCCCGGGACAGGGGGCCCTCTCTGGGGCCAACGTCCTGACTTTC.